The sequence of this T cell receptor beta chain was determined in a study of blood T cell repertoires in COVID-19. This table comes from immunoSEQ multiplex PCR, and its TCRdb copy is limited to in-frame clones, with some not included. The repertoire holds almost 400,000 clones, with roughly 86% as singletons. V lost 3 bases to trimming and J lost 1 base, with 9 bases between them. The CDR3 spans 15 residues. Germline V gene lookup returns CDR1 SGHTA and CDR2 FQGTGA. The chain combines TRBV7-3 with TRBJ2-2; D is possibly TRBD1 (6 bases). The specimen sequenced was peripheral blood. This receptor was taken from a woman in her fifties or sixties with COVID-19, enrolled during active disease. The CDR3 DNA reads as TGTGCCAGCAGCTTCGGACAGCTGAACACCGGGGAGCTGTTTTTT. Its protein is CASSFGQLNTGELFF. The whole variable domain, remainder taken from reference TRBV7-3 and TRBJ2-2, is GAGVSQTPSNKVTEKGKYVELRCDPISGHTALYWYRQSLGQGPEFLIYFQGTGAADDSGLPNDRFFAVRPEGSVSTLKIQRTERGDSAVYLCASSFGQLNTGELFFGEGSRLTVL.